These 7 T cell receptor beta chains were all obtained from the same sample, sequenced in a study of cytomegalovirus exposure and HLA in healthy donors (dated by TCRdb to about 2017). The method was the immunoSEQ multiplex PCR assay. For the multiplex PCR, a mixture combining 60 forward primers for TCR Vbeta segments and 13 reverse primers for TCR Jbeta segments was used. This immuneACCESS table, as held by TCRdb, lists in-frame sequences with V and J called but not all clones. Of the missing ones, under half trace to an unresolved V gene in checked studies; the others have no known cause. This sample lists some 120,000 clones; around 78% were detected once. Of the sample, 20% is held by the ten largest clones. Sequencing was performed on PBMCs. These receptors all come from a man aged 18-30 years in good health and CMV-seropositive.

The chain links TRBV6-1 to TRBJ2-7; perhaps TRBD2 as D (6 bases). This CDR3 spans 14 amino acids. V was cut by 4 bases and J by 0 bases, with 10 bases left in between. The germline V gene has CDR1 MNHNS and CDR2 SASEGT. CDR3 in DNA: TGTGCCAGCAGTGGCCTGGGGGGCTCCTACGAGCAGTACTTC. Its translation is CASSGLGGSYEQYF.

The V and J genes are TRBV28 and TRBJ2-5, with TRBD2 identical over 13 bases. V was clipped by 5 bases and J by 4 bases; unmatched bases: 13. CDR3 length: 18 residues. Germline CDR1 is MDHEN and CDR2 is SYDVKM. As DNA, the CDR3 is TGTGCCAGCAGTCCAAGACTAGCGGGGGGCCCACAGGGAGAGACCCAGTACTTC. The encoded protein is CASSPRLAGGPQGETQYF. Filled out from reference TRBV28 and TRBJ2-5, the complete variable domain reads DVKVTQSSRYLVKRTGEKVFLECVQDMDHENMFWYRQDPGLGLRLIYFSYDVKMKEKGDIPEGYSVSREKKERFSLILESASTNQTSMYLCASSPRLAGGPQGETQYFGPGTRLLVL.

This chain joins TRBV21-1 and TRBJ1-4; no check of the table's D call, TRBD1, against the DNA was made. TRBV21-1 is marked as a pseudogene. The CDR3 is 17 amino acids. CDR3 in DNA: TGTGCCAGCAGCAACAGGGGGCGCGTCGTTGCTAATGAAAAACTGTTTTTT. It yields the protein CASSNRGRVVANEKLFF.

The rearrangement uses TRBV7-9 and TRBJ2-7, with a possible D match to TRBD2 (5 bases). V shed 3 bases and J shed 3 bases, with 9 bases lying between them. Per germline, CDR1 SEHNR and CDR2 FQNEAQ (reference sequence). The CDR3 is 13 amino acids. The chain's CDR3 is CASSFGRDYEQYF. DNA for the CDR3: TGTGCCAGCAGCTTTGGCCGGGACTACGAGCAGTACTTC. The full variable domain, with the rest looked up from reference TRBV7-9 and TRBJ2-7, is DTGVSQNPRHKITKRGQNVTFRCDPISEHNRLYWYRQTLGQGPEFLTYFQNEAQLEKSRLLSDRFSAERPKGSFSTLEIQRTEQGDSAMYLCASSFGRDYEQYFGPGTRLTVT.

The rearrangement joins TRBV28 to TRBJ1-5; unclear D gene. The germline gives CDR1 MDHEN, CDR2 SYDVKM. Trimming removed 2 bases from V and 2 bases from J, with 13 bases in between. The CDR3 runs to 16 residues. In nucleotides, the CDR3 is TGTGCCAGCAGTTTAGGAGGGCGTTCTGGCAATCAGCCCCAGCATTTT. This translates into CASSLGGRSGNQPQHF. The variable domain in full, completed from reference TRBV28 and TRBJ1-5, reads DVKVTQSSRYLVKRTGEKVFLECVQDMDHENMFWYRQDPGLGLRLIYFSYDVKMKEKGDIPEGYSVSREKKERFSLILESASTNQTSMYLCASSLGGRSGNQPQHFGDGTRLSIL.

The V and J genes are TRBV7-8 and TRBJ1-4; the D is unclear. The V gene lost 2 bases and the J gene lost 7 bases, with 11 bases spanning the gap. The CDR3 is 14 residues long. CDR1 SGHVS and CDR2 FQNEAQ come from the germline V gene. The CDR3 sequence is CASSLQPSGEKLFF. The CDR3 DNA reads as TGTGCCAGCAGCTTACAACCAAGCGGTGAAAAACTGTTTTTT.

The chain couples TRBV5-1 to TRBJ2-7; 7 bases line up with TRBD1. The J segment lost 3 bases and the V segment lost 4 bases, leaving 7 bases of the junction unmatched. The V gene's germline CDR1 is SGHRS and CDR2 YFSETQ. The CDR3 contains 14 residues. This CDR3 is CASSVGTAIYEQYF. The CDR3 DNA reads as TGCGCCAGCAGCGTTGGGACAGCAATCTACGAGCAGTACTTC.